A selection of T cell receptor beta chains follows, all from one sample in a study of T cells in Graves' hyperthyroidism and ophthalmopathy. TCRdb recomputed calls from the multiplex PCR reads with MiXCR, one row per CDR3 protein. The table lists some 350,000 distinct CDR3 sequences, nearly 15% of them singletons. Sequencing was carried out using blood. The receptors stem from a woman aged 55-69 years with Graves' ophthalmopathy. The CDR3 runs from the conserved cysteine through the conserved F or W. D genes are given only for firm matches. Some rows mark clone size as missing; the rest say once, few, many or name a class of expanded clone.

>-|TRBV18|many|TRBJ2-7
TGTGCCAGCTCACCCTCTCTGTACGAGCAGTACTTC
CASSPSLYEQYF
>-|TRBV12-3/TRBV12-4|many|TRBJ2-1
TGTGCCAGCAGCCATCGGGACCACGGAGAGCAGTTCTTC
CASSHRDHGEQFF
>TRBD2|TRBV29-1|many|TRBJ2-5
TGCAGCGTGAAGGGACTAGCGGGAGAGGAAAACCAAGAGACCCAGTACTTC
CSVKGLAGEENQETQYF
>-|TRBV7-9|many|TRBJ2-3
TGTGCCAGCAGTATCCGGGCCCTTGACACAGATACGCAGTATTTT
CASSIRALDTDTQYF
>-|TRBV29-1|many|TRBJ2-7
TGCAGCGTTCGGAGAGGTGGCGAGCAGTACTTC
CSVRRGGEQYF
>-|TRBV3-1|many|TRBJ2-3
TGTGCCAGCAACATGGGGGCAGGAGATACGCAGTATTTT
CASNMGAGDTQYF
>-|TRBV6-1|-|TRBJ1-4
TGTGCCAGCACCCAGGGACCCCTTGTTTCTTATGAAAAACTGTTTTTT
CASTQGPLVSYEKLFF
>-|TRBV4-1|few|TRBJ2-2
TGCGCCAGCAGCCAGGAGGGCCGGAAAACCGGGGAGCTGTTTTTT
CASSQEGRKTGELFF
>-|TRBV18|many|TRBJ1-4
TGTGCCAGCTCACCAGGGGCAACTAATGAAAAACTGTTTTTT
CASSPGATNEKLFF
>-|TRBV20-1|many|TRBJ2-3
TGCAGTGCCCCAACCAAGGGACTGTACACAGATACGCAGTATTTT
CSAPTKGLYTDTQYF
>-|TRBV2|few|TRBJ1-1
TGTGCCAGCAAAATAGATATGAACACTGAAGCTTTCTTT
CASKIDMNTEAFF
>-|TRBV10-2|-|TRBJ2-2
TGCGCCAGCAGTGCCCCTGCGGGACACACCGGGGAGCTGTTTTTT
CASSAPAGHTGELFF
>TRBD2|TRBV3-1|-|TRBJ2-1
TGTGCCAGCAGCCTCGGACTAGCGGTCTACAATGAGCAGTCCTTC
CASSLGLAVYNEQSF
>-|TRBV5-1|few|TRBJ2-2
TGCGCCAGCAGCTTGGACTTGGCGGACCGTGGCGGGGAGCTGTTTTTT
CASSLDLADRGGELFF
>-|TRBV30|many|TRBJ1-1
TGTGCCTGGAGTGACTGGGGTGGCGGCCGAATGAACACTGAAGCTTTCTTT
CAWSDWGGGRMNTEAFF
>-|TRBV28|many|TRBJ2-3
TGTGCCAGCAGTCTGAGTTTCGACGGCACAGATACGCAGTATTTT
CASSLSFDGTDTQYF
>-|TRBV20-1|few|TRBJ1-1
TGCAGTGTAGGAGGGGGTGACGCTGAAGCTTTCTTT
CSVGGGDAEAFF
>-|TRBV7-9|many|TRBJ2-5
TGTGCCAGCAGCTTGGACATGGTCGGCCAAGAGACCCAGTACTTC
CASSLDMVGQETQYF
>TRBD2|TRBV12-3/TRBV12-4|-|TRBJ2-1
TGTGCCAGCAGTTTCTTAGCGGGAGGGTTTTTTAATGAGCAGTTCTTC
CASSFLAGGFFNEQFF
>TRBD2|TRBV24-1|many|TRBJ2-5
TGTGCCACCAGGGATTCGGGACTAGCGGAAGAGACCCAGTACTTC
CATRDSGLAEETQYF
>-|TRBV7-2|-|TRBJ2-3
TGTGCCAGCAGAGCGGGGGACAGTCGCGCAGATACGCAGTATTTT
CASRAGDSRADTQYF
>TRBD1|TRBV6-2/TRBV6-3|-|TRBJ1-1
TGTGCCAGCAGTCAGGGACAGGGGGCGCGGAACACTGAAGCTTTCTTT
CASSQGQGARNTEAFF
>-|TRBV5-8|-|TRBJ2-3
TGTGCCAGCAGCTTCTATTCCGGGACCCGCACAGATACGCAGTATTTT
CASSFYSGTRTDTQYF
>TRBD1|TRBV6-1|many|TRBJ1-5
TGTGCCAGCAGTGAACAAAGGTCAGGGGGTCAGCCCCAGCATTTT
CASSEQRSGGQPQHF
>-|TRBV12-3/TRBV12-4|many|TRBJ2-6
TGTGCCAGCAGTTTATGGACGGGGGCCAACGTCCTGACTTTC
CASSLWTGANVLTF
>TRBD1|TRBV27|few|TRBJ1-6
TGTGCCAGCAGCCGGGGACAGATAAATTCACCCCTCCACTTT
CASSRGQINSPLHF
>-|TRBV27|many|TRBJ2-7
TGTGCCAGCAGTTTAACAGGGGGCAGGGAGCGGGAGGCCTACGAGCAGTACTTC
CASSLTGGREREAYEQYF
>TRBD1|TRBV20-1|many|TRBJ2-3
TGCAGTGCGCAAGAGAGTGTTCCAGGGACAGGGGGCTTAGATACGCAGTATTTT
CSAQESVPGTGGLDTQYF